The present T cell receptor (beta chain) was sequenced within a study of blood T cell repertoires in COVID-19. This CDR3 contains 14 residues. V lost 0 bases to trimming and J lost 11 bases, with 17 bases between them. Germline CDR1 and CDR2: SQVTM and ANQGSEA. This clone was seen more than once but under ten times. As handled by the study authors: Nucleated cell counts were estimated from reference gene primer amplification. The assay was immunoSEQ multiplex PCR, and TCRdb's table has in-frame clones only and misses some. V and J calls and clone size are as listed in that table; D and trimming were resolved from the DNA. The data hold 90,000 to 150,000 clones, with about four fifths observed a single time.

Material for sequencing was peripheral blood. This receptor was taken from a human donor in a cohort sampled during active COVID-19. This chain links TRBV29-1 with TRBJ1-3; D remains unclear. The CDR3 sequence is CSVEDQGPGRAIYF. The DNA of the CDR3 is TGCAGCGTTGAAGATCAAGGACCGGGGAGGGCCATATATTTT. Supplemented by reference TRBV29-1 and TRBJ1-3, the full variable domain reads SAVISQKPSRDICQRGTSLTIQCQVDSQVTMMFWYRQQPGQSLTLIATANQGSEATYESGFVIDKFPISRPNLTFSTLTVSNMSPEDSSIYLCSVEDQGPGRAIYFGEGSWLTVV.